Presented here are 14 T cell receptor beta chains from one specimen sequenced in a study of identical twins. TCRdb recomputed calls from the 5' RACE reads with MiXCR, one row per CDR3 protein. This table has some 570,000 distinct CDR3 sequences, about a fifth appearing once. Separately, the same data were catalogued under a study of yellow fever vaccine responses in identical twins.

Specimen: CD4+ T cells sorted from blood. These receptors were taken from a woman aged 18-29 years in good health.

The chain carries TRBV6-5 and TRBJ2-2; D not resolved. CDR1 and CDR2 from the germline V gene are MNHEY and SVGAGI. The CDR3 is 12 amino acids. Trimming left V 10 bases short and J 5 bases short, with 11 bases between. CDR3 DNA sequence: TGTGCCACCGGGTTCCGGACCGGGGAGCTGTTTTTT. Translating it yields CATGFRTGELFF.

The CDR3 nucleotides read TGTGCCAGCAGCCAATCGCTAGTGAGGAGCTCCTACGAGCAGTACTTC. Translating gives CASSQSLVRSSYEQYF. The chain uses TRBV3-1 and TRBJ2-7; unclear D gene. The CDR3 is made up of 16 amino acids. Between the trimmed V and J ends, which lost 2 bases and 0 bases, there was a span of 14 bases. Germline lookup yields CDR1 LGHDT and CDR2 YNNKEL (reference sequence).

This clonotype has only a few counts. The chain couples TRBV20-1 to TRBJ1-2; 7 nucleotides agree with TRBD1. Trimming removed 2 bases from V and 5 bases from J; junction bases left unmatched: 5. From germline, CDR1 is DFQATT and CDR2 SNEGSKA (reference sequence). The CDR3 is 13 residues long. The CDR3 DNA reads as TGCAGTGCTAGACCACAGGGGAATTATGGCTACACCTTC. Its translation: CSARPQGNYGYTF.

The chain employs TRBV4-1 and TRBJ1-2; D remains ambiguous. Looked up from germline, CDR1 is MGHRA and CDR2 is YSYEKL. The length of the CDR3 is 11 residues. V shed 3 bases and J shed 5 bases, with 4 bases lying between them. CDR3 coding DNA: TGCGCCAGCAGCCATCCTTATGGCTACACCTTC. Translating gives CASSHPYGYTF.

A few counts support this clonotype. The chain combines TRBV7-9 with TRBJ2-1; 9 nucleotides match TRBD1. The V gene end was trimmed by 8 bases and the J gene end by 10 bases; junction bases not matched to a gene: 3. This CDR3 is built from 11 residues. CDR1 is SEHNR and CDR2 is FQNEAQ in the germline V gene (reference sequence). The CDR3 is CASGGTGEQFF. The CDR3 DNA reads TGTGCCAGCGGAGGGACAGGGGAGCAGTTCTTC.

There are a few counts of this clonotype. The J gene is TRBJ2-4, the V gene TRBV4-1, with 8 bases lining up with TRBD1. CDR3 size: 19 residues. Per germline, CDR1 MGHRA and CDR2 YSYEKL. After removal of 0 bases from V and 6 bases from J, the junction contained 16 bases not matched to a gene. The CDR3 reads CASSQEGSAGGALRNIQYF. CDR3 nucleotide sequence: TGCGCCAGCAGCCAAGAAGGATCCGCAGGGGGCGCTTTACGAAACATTCAGTACTTC.

As DNA, the CDR3 is TGTGCCAGCAGCCTCGATTTGTCTAATGAAAAACTGTTTTTT. Protein sequence: CASSLDLSNEKLFF. This chain links TRBV7-9 with TRBJ1-4; unclear D gene. V lost 5 bases and J lost 3, with 10 bases in between. The germline V gene has CDR1 SEHNR and CDR2 FQNEAQ (reference sequence). CDR3 length: 14 amino acids.

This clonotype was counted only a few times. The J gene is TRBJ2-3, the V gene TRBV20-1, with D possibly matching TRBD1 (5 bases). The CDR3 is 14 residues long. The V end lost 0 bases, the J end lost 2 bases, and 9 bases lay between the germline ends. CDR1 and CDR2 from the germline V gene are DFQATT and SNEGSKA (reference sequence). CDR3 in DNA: TGCAGTGCTAGAGAGGACACTTTCACAGATACGCAGTATTTT. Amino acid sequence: CSAREDTFTDTQYF.

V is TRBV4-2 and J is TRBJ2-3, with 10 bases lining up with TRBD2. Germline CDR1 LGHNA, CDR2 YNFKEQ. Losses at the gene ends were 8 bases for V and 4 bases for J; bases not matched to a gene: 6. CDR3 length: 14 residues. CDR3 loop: CASSAGGPADTQYF. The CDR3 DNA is TGTGCCAGCTCAGCGGGGGGGCCCGCAGATACGCAGTATTTT.

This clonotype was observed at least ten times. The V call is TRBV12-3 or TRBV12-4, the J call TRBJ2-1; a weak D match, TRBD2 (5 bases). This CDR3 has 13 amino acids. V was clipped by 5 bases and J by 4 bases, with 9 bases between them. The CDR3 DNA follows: TGTGCCAGCAGTCCCCCGGGGTACAATGAGCAGTTCTTC. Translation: CASSPPGYNEQFF.

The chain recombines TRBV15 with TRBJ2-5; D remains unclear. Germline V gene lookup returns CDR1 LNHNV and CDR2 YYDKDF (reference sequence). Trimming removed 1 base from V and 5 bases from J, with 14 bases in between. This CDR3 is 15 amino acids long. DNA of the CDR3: TGTGCCACCAGCAGAGGGCCAGGAAAAGGGGAGACCCAGTACTTC. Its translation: CATSRGPGKGETQYF.

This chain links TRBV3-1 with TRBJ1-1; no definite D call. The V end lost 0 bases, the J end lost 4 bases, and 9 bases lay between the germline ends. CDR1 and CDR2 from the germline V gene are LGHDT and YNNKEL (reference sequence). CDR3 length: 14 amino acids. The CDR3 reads CASSQDVAGTEAFF. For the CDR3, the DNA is TGTGCCAGCAGCCAAGATGTGGCCGGCACTGAAGCTTTCTTT.

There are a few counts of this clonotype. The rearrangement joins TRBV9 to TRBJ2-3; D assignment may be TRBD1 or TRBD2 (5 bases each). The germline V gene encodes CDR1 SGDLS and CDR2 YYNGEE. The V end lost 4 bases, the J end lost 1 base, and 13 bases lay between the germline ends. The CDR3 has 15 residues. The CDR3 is CASSPRDPGTDTQYF. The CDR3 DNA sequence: TGTGCCAGCAGCCCCCGGGACCCCGGCACAGATACGCAGTATTTT.

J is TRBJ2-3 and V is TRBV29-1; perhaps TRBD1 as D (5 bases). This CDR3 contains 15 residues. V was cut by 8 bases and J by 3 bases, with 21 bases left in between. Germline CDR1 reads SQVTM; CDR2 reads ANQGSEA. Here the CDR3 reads CSYLNGQRVTDTQYF. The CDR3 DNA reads TGCAGCTACCTTAATGGACAACGGGTGACAGATACGCAGTATTTT.